These 18 T cell receptor beta chains were all obtained from the same sample, sequenced in a study of cytomegalovirus exposure and HLA in healthy donors. The PCR had 60 Vbeta and 13 Jbeta primers. Profiling relied on immunoSEQ multiplex PCR, and the TCRdb table lists in-frame clones only, not all of them. The table lists approximately 190,000 clones, approximately 78% of them singletons. Sequencing was done on a sample of PBMCs. Receptors were obtained from a woman aged 18-29 years in good health and CMV-seronegative.

This clone was picked up a small number of times. The identical CDR3 is also encoded by other nucleotide sequences in the sample. The chain recombines TRBV7-2 with TRBJ1-4; possible D gene TRBD1, 6 bases. The CDR3 extends over 15 amino acids. The V gene's germline CDR1 is SGHTA and CDR2 FQGNSA. Trimming left V 2 bases short and J 4 bases short, with 11 bases between. DNA of the CDR3: TGTGCCAGCAGCTTAAGGACAGATGTTAATGAAAAACTGTTTTTT. Translated: CASSLRTDVNEKLFF.

The chain links TRBV10-2 to TRBJ2-7; 8 bases fit TRBD1. The CDR3 contains 17 residues. Trimming at V came to 5 bases and at J to 3 bases, leaving 15 bases not matched to a gene. From germline, CDR1 is WSHSY and CDR2 SAAADI. The CDR3 DNA sequence: TGCGCCAGCAGTTCTCCCGGGACAGGAGACCCTAACTACGAGCAGTACTTC. Translation: CASSSPGTGDPNYEQYF.

The gene calls are TRBV2 and TRBJ2-2; 9 bases fit TRBD1. Germline CDR1 is SNHLY and CDR2 is FYNNEI. Losses at the gene ends were 3 bases for V and 5 bases for J; bases not matched to a gene: 4. The CDR3 totals 15 residues. The CDR3 DNA reads as TGTGCCAGCAGTGATGGGACAGGGTTTACCGGGGAGCTGTTTTTT. Translation: CASSDGTGFTGELFF.

The V call is TRBV20-1, the J call TRBJ2-7; no reliable D call. Germline V gene data show CDR1 as DFQATT and CDR2 as SNEGSKA (reference sequence). There are 11 residues in the CDR3. V dropped 3 bases and J dropped 3 bases, with 6 bases sitting between them. The CDR3, as DNA: TGCAGTGCTAGTCGGAGCTACGAGCAGTACTTC. As protein: CSASRSYEQYF.

This clone appeared a few times. The chain recombines TRBV6-5 with TRBJ2-5, with D maybe TRBD2 (5 bases). Germline assignment: CDR1 MNHEY and CDR2 SVGAGI. V lost 0 bases, J lost 4 bases, and 15 bases lay in between. This CDR3 has 16 amino acids. CDR3 in amino acids: CASSYSLRGFGETQYF. The CDR3 bases are TGTGCCAGCAGTTACTCACTTCGGGGTTTTGGAGAGACCCAGTACTTC.

This clone has more than one count but fewer than ten. The V gene is TRBV6-6, the J gene TRBJ1-1, with D hard to call. The germline V and J ends were trimmed by 4 bases and 5 bases, with 14 bases remaining between them. The CDR3 loop spans 14 amino acids. CDR1 MNHNY and CDR2 SVGAGI come from the germline V gene (reference sequence). The chain's CDR3 is CASSWEGSRTEAFF. The DNA for the CDR3 is TGTGCCAGCAGTTGGGAGGGCTCACGGACTGAAGCTTTCTTT.

The chain has TRBV29-1 and TRBJ2-5, with 8 positions matching TRBD2. The CDR3 has 16 residues. CDR1 and CDR2 from the germline V gene are SQVTM and ANQGSEA. Trimming removed 3 bases from V and 5 bases from J; junction bases left unmatched: 14. The CDR3 nucleotides are TGCAGCGTTGACGTCTGCGGGGGGCCCGGGGGGGAGACCCAGTACTTC. Protein sequence: CSVDVCGGPGGETQYF.

The V call is TRBV30, the J call TRBJ2-5, with 11 bases lining up with TRBD2. J gave up 4 bases and V 4 bases, and 11 bases lay outside the gene matches. CDR1 and CDR2 from the germline V gene are GTSNPN and SVGIG (reference sequence). The CDR3 runs 16 residues. CDR3 sequence (DNA): TGTGCCTGGAAGGGCGATAGCGGGGGGGCCGGAGAGACCCAGTACTTC. This encodes CAWKGDSGGAGETQYF.

The chain carries TRBV2 and TRBJ1-5; possibly TRBD1 for D (5 bases). V lost 1 base to trimming and J lost 6 bases, with 13 bases between them. From germline, CDR1 is SNHLY and CDR2 FYNNEI. The CDR3 spans 15 residues. The CDR3 sequence is CASSEDRGSGQPQHF. CDR3 in DNA: TGTGCCAGCAGTGAAGATAGGGGTTCGGGTCAGCCCCAGCATTTT.

The rearrangement uses TRBV6-6 and TRBJ2-5; D uncertain. Per the germline V gene, CDR1 is MNHNY and CDR2 is SVGAGI (reference sequence). CDR3 length equals 11 residues. V dropped 6 bases and J dropped 1 base, with 3 bases sitting between them. The CDR3 coding sequence is TGTGCCAGCAGGGCCCAAGAGACCCAGTACTTC. Translating it yields CASRAQETQYF.

V and J are TRBV19 and TRBJ1-1; D gene ambiguous. The V and J ends lost 3 bases and 0 bases respectively, with 5 bases between them. Germline V gives CDR1 LNHDA, CDR2 SQIVND (reference sequence). The CDR3 runs to 13 residues. In DNA form, the CDR3 reads TGTGCCAGTAGTATGTCCTTGAACACTGAAGCTTTCTTT. Translated: CASSMSLNTEAFF. Combining the CDR3 with reference TRBV19 and TRBJ1-1 gives the whole variable domain DGGITQSPKYLFRKEGQNVTLSCEQNLNHDAMYWYRQDPGQGLRLIYYSQIVNDFQKGDIAEGYSVSREKKESFPLTVTSAQKNPTAFYLCASSMSLNTEAFFGQGTRLTVV.

This chain joins TRBV7-9 and TRBJ1-4; no clear D gene. Germline-derived CDR1 and CDR2 are SEHNR and FQNEAQ (reference sequence). Trimming removed 1 base at V and 3 bases at J, with 12 bases between. This CDR3 is built from 16 residues. The CDR3 sequence is CASSLGSPRANEKLFF. The CDR3 DNA follows: TGTGCCAGCAGCTTAGGCTCCCCCCGGGCTAATGAAAAACTGTTTTTT.

The rearrangement joins TRBV28 to TRBJ1-1, with 9 bases matching TRBD1. Per germline, CDR1 MDHEN and CDR2 SYDVKM. J gave up 7 bases and V 4 bases, and 7 bases lay outside the gene matches. This CDR3 region has 14 residues. CDR3 protein: CASSSGTGWVEAFF. The CDR3 DNA reads as TGTGCCAGCAGTTCCGGGACAGGGTGGGTTGAAGCTTTCTTT.

This clone was counted only a few times. The rearrangement links TRBV10-3 to TRBJ1-1, with 7 bases that match TRBD1. The ends lost 6 bases at V and 0 bases at J; junction bases unmatched: 7. This CDR3 has 15 amino acids. CDR1 is ENHRY, CDR2 SYGVKD, per germline. The CDR3 region is CAIRGTGTVNTEAFF. CDR3 nucleotide sequence: TGTGCCATCAGGGGCACCGGGACAGTGAACACTGAAGCTTTCTTT.

The V and J genes are TRBV29-1 and TRBJ1-3, with TRBD1 identical over 7 bases. V lost 3 bases and J lost 2; bases outside the gene matches: 7. CDR1 and CDR2 from the germline V gene are SQVTM and ANQGSEA. The CDR3 sequence is 15 residues long. This CDR3 reads CSVEWQGVPGNTIYF. CDR3 in DNA: TGCAGCGTTGAGTGGCAGGGGGTCCCTGGAAACACCATATATTTT.

The V and J genes are TRBV27 and TRBJ2-7; 10 bases line up with TRBD2. This CDR3 region has 15 residues. Germline V gene lookup returns CDR1 MNHEY and CDR2 SMNVEV (reference sequence). The J segment lost 4 bases and the V segment lost 5 bases, leaving 8 bases of the junction unmatched. The CDR3 DNA sequence: TGTGCCAGCAGTACTCTAGCGGGAGAGGAGTACGAGCAGTACTTC. This gives the protein CASSTLAGEEYEQYF.

The chain links TRBV7-2 to TRBJ2-1, with 11 bases aligning to TRBD2. Germline CDR1 and CDR2: SGHTA and FQGNSA. This CDR3 has 15 amino acids. V lost 3 bases, J lost 2 bases, and 0 bases stayed unmatched. This CDR3 reads CASSLTSGAYNEQFF. CDR3 bases: TGTGCCAGCAGCTTGACTAGCGGGGCCTACAATGAGCAGTTCTTC.

V is TRBV27 and J is TRBJ1-1; TRBD1 is a possible D gene (5 bases). Germline assignment: CDR1 MNHEY and CDR2 SMNVEV (reference sequence). This CDR3 spans 13 amino acids. V was trimmed by 6 bases and J by 4 bases, leaving 12 bases between them. The CDR3 DNA reads TGTGCCAGCAGCCGCAGGGCTGCCACTGAAGCTTTCTTT. Translation gives CASSRRAATEAFF.